These 10 T cell receptor beta chains share one sample of origin, sequenced in a study of Ad26.COV2.S vaccination and SARS-CoV-2 variants. The assay was immunoSEQ multiplex PCR, and TCRdb's table has in-frame clones only and misses some. The table shows 300,000 to 450,000 clones, with about 92% occurring only once. Sequences were derived from peripheral blood, sampled after recovery from COVID-19. The origin of the receptors is a human donor who had recovered from COVID-19.

This chain connects TRBV7-6 to TRBJ1-2; 12 bases align to TRBD1. V was clipped by 5 bases and J by 7 bases; unmatched bases: 14. This CDR3 contains 17 residues. From germline, CDR1 is SGHVS and CDR2 FNYEAQ. CDR3: CASSPDRDRGRTSGYTF. As DNA, the CDR3 is TGTGCCAGCAGCCCCGACCGGGACAGGGGGCGTACGAGTGGCTACACCTTC.

The chain combines TRBV5-4 with TRBJ2-5; TRBD2 is a possible D gene (6 bases). V lost 4 bases and J lost 5, with 15 bases in between. From germline, CDR1 is SGHNT and CDR2 YYREEE (reference sequence). The CDR3 covers 14 residues. This CDR3 reads CASSPMGGSETQYF. In DNA form, the CDR3 reads TGTGCCAGCAGCCCGATGGGGGGATCGGAGACCCAGTACTTC.

The V and J genes are TRBV9 and TRBJ2-3; D could derive from TRBD1 or TRBD2 (7 bases each). V lost 1 base and J lost 1, with 19 bases in between. The germline gives CDR1 SGDLS, CDR2 YYNGEE. The CDR3 covers 18 residues. This CDR3 is CASSVRGGPGTGTDTQYF. The CDR3 region has the DNA TGTGCCAGCAGCGTAAGGGGGGGACCCGGGACAGGCACAGATACGCAGTATTTT.

The genes are TRBV6-7 and TRBJ1-2; the match to TRBD1 covers 11 bases. TRBV6-7 is sorted into the ORF group, with uncertain function. With 6 bases clipped from V and 1 base from J, the junction kept 10 bases outside the gene matches. The CDR3 loop spans 17 amino acids. The CDR3 region is CASSSRTGGRFNYGYTF. CDR3 nucleotides: TGTGCCAGCAGCTCACGGACAGGGGGCCGCTTTAACTATGGCTACACCTTC.

V usage is TRBV3-1 (or the pseudogene TRBV3-2) and J usage is TRBJ2-7; TRBD2 matches at 10 bases. The trim removed 4 bases at V and 9 bases at J, leaving 6 bases unmatched. This CDR3 region has 13 residues. CDR1 and CDR2 from the germline V gene are LGHDT and YNNKEL (reference sequence). DNA of the CDR3: TGTGCCAGCAGCCGGGGGACTAGCGTAGGGCAGTACTTC. It specifies CASSRGTSVGQYF.

V usage is TRBV4-2 and J usage is TRBJ2-1; 12 bases are a match to TRBD2. CDR1 LGHNA and CDR2 YNFKEQ come from the germline V gene. The V and J ends lost 0 bases and 9 bases, in that order; junction bases with no gene match: 6. The length of the CDR3 is 16 residues. CDR3 residues: CASSQDPSGGAGEQFF. The CDR3 DNA is TGTGCCAGCAGCCAAGATCCTAGCGGGGGGGCGGGTGAGCAGTTCTTC.

In its sample, this clone was seen a few times. The chain carries TRBV6-6 and TRBJ1-5; D gene uncertain. The V gene's germline CDR1 is MNHNY and CDR2 SVGAGI (reference sequence). Deletions cut 3 bases from V and 1 base from J, with 4 bases between. There are 13 residues in the CDR3. The chain's CDR3 is CASSYLSNQPQHF. The CDR3 DNA reads TGTGCCAGCAGTTATCTCAGCAATCAGCCCCAGCATTTT.

This sequence joins TRBV5-1 and TRBJ2-6, with D tentatively TRBD1 or TRBD2 (5 bases each). Germline-derived CDR1 and CDR2 are SGHRS and YFSETQ. The CDR3 totals 17 residues. Trimming stripped 4 bases from V and 6 bases from J, with 20 bases between. The CDR3 is CASSLDGAPFVANVLTF. In DNA form, the CDR3 reads TGCGCCAGCAGCCTCGACGGGGCCCCTTTTGTGGCCAACGTCCTGACTTTC.

The rearrangement uses TRBV3-1 (or the pseudogene TRBV3-2) and TRBJ1-1; TRBD1 matches at 7 bases. J gave up 5 bases and V 0 bases, and 3 bases lay outside the gene matches. The CDR3 runs 14 residues. In germline, CDR1 is LGHDT, CDR2 YNNKEL (reference sequence). DNA of the CDR3: TGTGCCAGCAGCCAAGACAGGGGGATAACTGAAGCTTTCTTT. This encodes CASSQDRGITEAFF.

This chain connects TRBV5-1 to TRBJ1-2; tentatively, D is TRBD1 (5 bases). The CDR3 covers 15 residues. Between the trimmed V and J ends, which lost 2 bases and 0 bases, there was a span of 11 bases. Germline assignment: CDR1 SGHRS and CDR2 YFSETQ. This chain's CDR3 is CASSLFDRANYGYTF. Here the CDR3 DNA reads TGCGCCAGCAGCTTATTCGACAGAGCTAACTATGGCTACACCTTC.